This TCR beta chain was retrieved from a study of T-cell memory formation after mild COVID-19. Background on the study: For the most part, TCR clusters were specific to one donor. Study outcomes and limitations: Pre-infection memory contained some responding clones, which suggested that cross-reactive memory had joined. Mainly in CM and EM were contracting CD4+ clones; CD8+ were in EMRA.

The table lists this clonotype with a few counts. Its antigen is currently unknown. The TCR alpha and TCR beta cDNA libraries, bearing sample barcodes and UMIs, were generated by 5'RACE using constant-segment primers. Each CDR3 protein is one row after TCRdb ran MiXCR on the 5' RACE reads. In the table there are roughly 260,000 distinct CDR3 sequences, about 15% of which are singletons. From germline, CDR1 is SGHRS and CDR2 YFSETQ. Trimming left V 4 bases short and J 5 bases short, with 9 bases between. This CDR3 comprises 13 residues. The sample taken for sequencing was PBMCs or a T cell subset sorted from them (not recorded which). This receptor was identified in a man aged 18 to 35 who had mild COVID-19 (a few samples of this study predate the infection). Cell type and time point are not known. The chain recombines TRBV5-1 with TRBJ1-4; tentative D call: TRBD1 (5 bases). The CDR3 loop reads CASSGQGNEKLFF. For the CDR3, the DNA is TGCGCCAGCAGCGGCCAGGGCAATGAAAAACTGTTTTTT.